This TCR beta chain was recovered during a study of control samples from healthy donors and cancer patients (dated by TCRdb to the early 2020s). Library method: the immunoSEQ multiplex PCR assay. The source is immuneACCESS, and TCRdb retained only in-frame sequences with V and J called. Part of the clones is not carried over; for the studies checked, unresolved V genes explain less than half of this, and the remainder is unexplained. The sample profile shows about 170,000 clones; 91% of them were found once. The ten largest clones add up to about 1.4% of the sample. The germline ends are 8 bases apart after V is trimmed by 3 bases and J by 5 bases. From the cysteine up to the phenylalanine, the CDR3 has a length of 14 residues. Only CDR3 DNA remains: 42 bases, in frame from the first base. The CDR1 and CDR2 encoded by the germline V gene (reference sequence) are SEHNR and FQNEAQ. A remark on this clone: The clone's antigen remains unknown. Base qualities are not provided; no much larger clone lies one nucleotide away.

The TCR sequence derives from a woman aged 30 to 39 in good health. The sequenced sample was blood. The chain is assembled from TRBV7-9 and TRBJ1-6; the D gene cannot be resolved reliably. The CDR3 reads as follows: CASSLDADNSPLHF. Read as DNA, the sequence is TGTGCCAGCAGCTTGGACGCGGATAATTCACCCCTCCACTTT.